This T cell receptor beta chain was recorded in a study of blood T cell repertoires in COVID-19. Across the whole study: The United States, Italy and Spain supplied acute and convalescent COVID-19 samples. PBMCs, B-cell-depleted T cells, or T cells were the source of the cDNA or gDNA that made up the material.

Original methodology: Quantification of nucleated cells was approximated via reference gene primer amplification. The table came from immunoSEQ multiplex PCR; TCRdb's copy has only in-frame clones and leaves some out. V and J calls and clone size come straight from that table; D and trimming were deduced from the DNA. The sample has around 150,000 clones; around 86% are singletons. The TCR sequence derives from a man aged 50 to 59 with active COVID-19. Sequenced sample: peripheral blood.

The CDR3 region is CASSRDSQANYGYTF. The CDR3 DNA is TGTGCCAGCAGCCGGGACAGTCAAGCTAACTATGGCTACACCTTC. The chain recombines TRBV5-4 with TRBJ1-2; TRBD1 agrees at 7 bases. This CDR3 has 15 amino acids. J gave up 0 bases and V 4 bases, and 6 bases lay outside the gene matches. CDR1 SGHNT and CDR2 YYREEE come from the germline V gene (reference sequence).